This T cell receptor beta chain was captured by sequencing in a study of spatial heterogeneity in lung cancer. As for the study in general: Beta-chain sequences consistently outnumbered alpha-chain sequences in detection.

The germline CDR1 and CDR2 sequences are SGHRS and YFSETQ. Trimming removed 5 bases from V and 2 bases from J; junction bases left unmatched: 11. This CDR3 has 16 amino acids. Time point described: sample taken at primary tumor resection. Whole RNA from tumor, nontumor lung or frozen PBMC was sequenced unsorted. TCRdb independently ran MiXCR on the 5' RACE reads; one entry per CDR3 protein. The sample shows around 24,000 distinct CDR3 sequences, about 7% of them seen only once. This clonotype was found many times. The specimen comprised PBMCs, sampled at surgery. The sequence was obtained from a male donor with early-stage non-small cell lung cancer. This chain links TRBV5-1 with TRBJ2-7; 9 nucleotides match TRBD1. Here the CDR3 reads CASSPEPGQGPYEQYF. CDR3 DNA: TGCGCCAGCAGTCCTGAACCGGGACAGGGACCCTACGAGCAGTACTTC. The full variable domain, completed using reference TRBV5-1 and TRBJ2-7, is KAGVTQTPRYLIKTRGQQVTLSCSPISGHRSVSWYQQTPGQGLQFLFEYFSETQRNKGNFPGRFSGRQFSNSRSEMNVSTLELGDSALYLCASSPEPGQGPYEQYFGPGTRLTVT.